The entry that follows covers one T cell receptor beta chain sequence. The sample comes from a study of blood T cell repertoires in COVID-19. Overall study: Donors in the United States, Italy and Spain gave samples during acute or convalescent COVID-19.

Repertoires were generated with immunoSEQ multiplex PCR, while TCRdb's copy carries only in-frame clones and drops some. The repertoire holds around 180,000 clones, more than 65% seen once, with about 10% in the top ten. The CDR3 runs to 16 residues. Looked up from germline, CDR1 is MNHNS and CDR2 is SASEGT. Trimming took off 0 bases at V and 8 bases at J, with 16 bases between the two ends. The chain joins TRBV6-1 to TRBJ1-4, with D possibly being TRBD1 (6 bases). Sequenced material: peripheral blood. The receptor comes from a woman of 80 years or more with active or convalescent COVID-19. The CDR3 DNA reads TGTGCCAGCAGTGAAGCGCTTCTGGACAGAAACGAAAAACTGTTTTTT. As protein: CASSEALLDRNEKLFF.